This T cell receptor beta chain was profiled in a study of STAT5B mutations in CD4+ large granular lymphocyte leukemia. In the case of this clone: No antigen is known for it.

The V gene lost 4 bases and the J gene lost 8 bases, with 9 bases spanning the gap. The CDR3 consists of 12 residues. In germline, CDR1 is LGHNA, CDR2 YSLEER. General study results and limits: Main leukemic clonotypes were patient-specific, but 20% to 25% appeared at low frequency elsewhere. TRBV06-family usage was enriched in top patient clones (8/27) versus controls (2/35). Patient CD4-sorted repertoires stayed more clonal than healthy ones after leukemic-clone removal.

Profiled with immunoSEQ multiplex PCR; TCRdb holds only in-frame clones, not every one. The sample includes 7,500 to 10,000 clones, approximately 80% of them seen just once. This TCR was sampled from a man between 60 and 70 years old with CD4+ T-cell large granular lymphocyte leukemia. The sample comprised PBMCs. The J gene is TRBJ2-1, the V gene TRBV4-3; D gene ambiguous. The CDR3 spells CASSPSNHEQFF. DNA of the CDR3: TGCGCCAGCAGCCCATCCAACCATGAGCAGTTCTTC.